Here is one TCR beta chain with its context. Antigen specificity is unknown. At the DNA level, this CDR3 is encoded by other sequences in the same sample as well. Germline V gene sequence: CDR1 LGHDT, CDR2 YNNKEL (reference sequence). V lost 4 bases and J lost 3, with 10 bases in between. The CDR3 spans 13 residues. These data are taken from a study of Ad26.COV2.S vaccination and SARS-CoV-2 variants. Study conclusions and caveats: Spike-specific CD8+ and CD4+ T cell responses reportedly showed substantial breadth after vaccination. While placebo recipients had lower spike-specific TCR breadth, vaccine recipients had more.

Generated by immunoSEQ multiplex PCR, the TCRdb table keeps only in-frame clones and is missing some. The sample has around 170,000 clones, around nine tenths seen once. J is TRBJ2-7 and V is TRBV3-1 (or the pseudogene TRBV3-2); D possibly corresponds to TRBD1 (6 bases). The source material was peripheral blood, sampled after recovery from COVID-19. The sequence was collected from a human donor who had recovered from COVID-19. CDR3 region: CASSRGQSYEQYF. The CDR3 nucleotides are TGTGCCAGCAGCCGGGGACAAAGCTACGAGCAGTACTTC.